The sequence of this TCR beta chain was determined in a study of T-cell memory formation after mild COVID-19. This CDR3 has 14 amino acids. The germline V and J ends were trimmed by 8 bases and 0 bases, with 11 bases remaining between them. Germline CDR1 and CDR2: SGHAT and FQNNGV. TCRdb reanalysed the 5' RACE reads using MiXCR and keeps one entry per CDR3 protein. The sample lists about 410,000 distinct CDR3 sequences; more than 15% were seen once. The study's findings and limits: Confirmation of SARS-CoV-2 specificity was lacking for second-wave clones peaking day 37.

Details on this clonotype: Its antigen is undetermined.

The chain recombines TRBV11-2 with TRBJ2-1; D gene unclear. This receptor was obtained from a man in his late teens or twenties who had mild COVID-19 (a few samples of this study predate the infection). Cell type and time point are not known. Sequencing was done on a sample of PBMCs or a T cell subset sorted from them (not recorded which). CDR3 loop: CASGNSFSYNEQFF. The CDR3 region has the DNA TGTGCCAGCGGAAACAGTTTCTCCTACAATGAGCAGTTCTTC.